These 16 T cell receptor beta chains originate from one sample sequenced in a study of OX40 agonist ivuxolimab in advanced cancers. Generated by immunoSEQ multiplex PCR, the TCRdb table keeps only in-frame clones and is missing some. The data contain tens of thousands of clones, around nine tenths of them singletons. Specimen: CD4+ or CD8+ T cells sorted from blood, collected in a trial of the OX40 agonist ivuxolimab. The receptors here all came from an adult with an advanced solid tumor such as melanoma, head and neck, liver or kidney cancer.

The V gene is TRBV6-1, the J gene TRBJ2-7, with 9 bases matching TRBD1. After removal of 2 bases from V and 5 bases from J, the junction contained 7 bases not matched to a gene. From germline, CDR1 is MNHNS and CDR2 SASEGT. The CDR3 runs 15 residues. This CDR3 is CASSEIRDRVHEQYF. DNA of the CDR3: TGTGCCAGCAGTGAAATCAGGGACAGGGTCCACGAGCAGTACTTC.

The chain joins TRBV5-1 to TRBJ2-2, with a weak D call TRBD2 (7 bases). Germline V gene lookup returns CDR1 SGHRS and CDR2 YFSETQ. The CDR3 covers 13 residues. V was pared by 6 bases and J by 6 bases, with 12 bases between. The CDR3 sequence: CASTRGAPGELFF. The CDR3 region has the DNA TGCGCCAGCACCCGGGGGGCGCCCGGGGAGCTGTTTTTT.

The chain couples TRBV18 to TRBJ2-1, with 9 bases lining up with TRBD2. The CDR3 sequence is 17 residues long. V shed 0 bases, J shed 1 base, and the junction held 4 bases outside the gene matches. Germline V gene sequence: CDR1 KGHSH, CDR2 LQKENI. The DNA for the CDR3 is TGTGCCAGCTCACCACCGGAAACTAGCGGGTCCTACAATGAGCAGTTCTTC. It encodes CASSPPETSGSYNEQFF. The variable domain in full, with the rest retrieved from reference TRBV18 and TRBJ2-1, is NAGVMQNPRHLVRRRGQEARLRCSPMKGHSHVYWYRQLPEEGLKFMVYLQKENIIDESGMPKERFSAEFPKEGPSILRIQQVVRGDSAAYFCASSPPETSGSYNEQFFGPGTRLTVL.

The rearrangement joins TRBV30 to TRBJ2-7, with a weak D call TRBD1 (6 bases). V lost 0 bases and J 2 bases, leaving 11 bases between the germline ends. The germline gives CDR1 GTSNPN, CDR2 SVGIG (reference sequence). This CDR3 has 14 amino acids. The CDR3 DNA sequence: TGTGCCTGGAGTGTACATAGGGACACCTACGAGCAGTACTTC. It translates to CAWSVHRDTYEQYF.

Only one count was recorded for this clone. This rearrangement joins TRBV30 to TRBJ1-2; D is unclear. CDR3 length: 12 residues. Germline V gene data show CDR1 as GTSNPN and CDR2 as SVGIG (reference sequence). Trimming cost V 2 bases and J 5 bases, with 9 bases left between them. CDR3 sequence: CAWSPRGYGYTF. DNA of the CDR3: TGTGCCTGGAGTCCTCGGGGATATGGCTACACCTTC.

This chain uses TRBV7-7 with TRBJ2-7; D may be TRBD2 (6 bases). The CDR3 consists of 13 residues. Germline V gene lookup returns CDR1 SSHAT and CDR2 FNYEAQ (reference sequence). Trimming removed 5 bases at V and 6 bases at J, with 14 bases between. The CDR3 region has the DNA TGTGCCAGCAGCCCCGATGAGGGAGGCGAGCAGTACTTC. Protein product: CASSPDEGGEQYF.

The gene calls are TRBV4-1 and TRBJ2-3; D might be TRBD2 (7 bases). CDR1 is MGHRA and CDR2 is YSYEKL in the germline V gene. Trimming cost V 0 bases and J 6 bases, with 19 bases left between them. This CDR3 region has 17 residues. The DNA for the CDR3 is TGCGCCAGCAGCCAAGAGGGCGTTACGGGGGGCGGGGATACGCAGTATTTT. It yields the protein CASSQEGVTGGGDTQYF.

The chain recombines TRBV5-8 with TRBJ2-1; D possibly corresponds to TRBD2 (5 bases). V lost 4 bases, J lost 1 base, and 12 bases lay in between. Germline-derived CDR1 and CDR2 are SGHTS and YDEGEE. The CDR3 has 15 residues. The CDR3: CASSPFLASYNEQFF. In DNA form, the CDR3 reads TGTGCCAGCAGCCCGTTCCTAGCATCCTACAATGAGCAGTTCTTC.

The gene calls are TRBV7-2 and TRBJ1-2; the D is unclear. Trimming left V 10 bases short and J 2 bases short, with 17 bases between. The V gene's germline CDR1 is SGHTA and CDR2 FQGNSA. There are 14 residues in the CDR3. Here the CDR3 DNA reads TGTGCCACTTGGAGGATTGGCAGGAACTATGGCTACACCTTC. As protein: CATWRIGRNYGYTF.

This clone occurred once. CDR3 in DNA: TGTGCCAGCTCACCATTCTCCACAGGGCGAGAGCAGTACTTC. The encoded protein is CASSPFSTGREQYF. The chain is built from TRBV18 and TRBJ2-7, with D tentatively TRBD1 (6 bases). V lost 2 bases to trimming and J lost 7 bases, with 15 bases between them. The CDR3 runs 14 residues. Germline V gene data show CDR1 as KGHSH and CDR2 as LQKENI. The variable domain in full, with the rest retrieved from reference TRBV18 and TRBJ2-7, is NAGVMQNPRHLVRRRGQEARLRCSPMKGHSHVYWYRQLPEEGLKFMVYLQKENIIDESGMPKERFSAEFPKEGPSILRIQQVVRGDSAAYFCASSPFSTGREQYFGPGTRLTVT.

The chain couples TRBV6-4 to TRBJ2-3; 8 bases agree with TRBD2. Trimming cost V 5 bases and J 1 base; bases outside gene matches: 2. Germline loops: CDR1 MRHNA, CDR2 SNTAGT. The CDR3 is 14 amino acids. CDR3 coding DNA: TGTGCCAGCAGTCTAGCGGGCGGCACAGATACGCAGTATTTT. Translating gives CASSLAGGTDTQYF.

As DNA, the CDR3 is TGTGCCAGCAGCTTAGTAACACGGGGGGGCAATGAGCAGTTCTTC. Amino acid sequence: CASSLVTRGGNEQFF. V gene TRBV11-2 combines with J gene TRBJ2-1, with TRBD2 identical over 8 bases. The CDR3 has 15 amino acids. Germline lookup yields CDR1 SGHAT and CDR2 FQNNGV. Trimming took 1 base from V and 6 from J; bases not matched to a gene: 5.

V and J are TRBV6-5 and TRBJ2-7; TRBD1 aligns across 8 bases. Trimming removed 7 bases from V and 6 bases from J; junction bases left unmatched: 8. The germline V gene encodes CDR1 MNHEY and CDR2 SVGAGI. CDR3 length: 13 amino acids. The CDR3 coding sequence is TGTGCCAGCACCCAGGGGGCGGGCCGCGAGCAGTACTTC. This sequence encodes CASTQGAGREQYF.

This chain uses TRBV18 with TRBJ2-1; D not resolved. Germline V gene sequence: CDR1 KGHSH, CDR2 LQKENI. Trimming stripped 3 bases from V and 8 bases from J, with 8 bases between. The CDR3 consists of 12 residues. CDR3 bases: TGTGCCAGCTCACCTGCAGTCGATGAGCAGTTCTTC. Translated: CASSPAVDEQFF.

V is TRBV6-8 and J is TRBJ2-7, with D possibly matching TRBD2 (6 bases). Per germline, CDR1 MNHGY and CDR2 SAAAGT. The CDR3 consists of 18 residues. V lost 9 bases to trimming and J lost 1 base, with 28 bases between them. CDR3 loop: CARRDLGGRITLSYEQYF. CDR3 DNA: TGTGCCAGAAGAGACCTCGGGGGTCGCATCACCTTGTCCTACGAGCAGTACTTC.

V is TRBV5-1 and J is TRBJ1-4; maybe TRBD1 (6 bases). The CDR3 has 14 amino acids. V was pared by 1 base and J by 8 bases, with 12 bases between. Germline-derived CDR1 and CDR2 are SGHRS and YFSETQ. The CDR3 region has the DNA TGCGCCAGCAGCTTGACAGGGCATGGCGAAAAACTGTTTTTT. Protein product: CASSLTGHGEKLFF.